This T cell receptor beta chain derives from a study of blood T cells in healthy people across ages. V lost 1 base to trimming and J lost 2 bases; unmatched junction nucleotides: 6. The CDR3 contains 16 residues. CDR1 and CDR2 from the germline V gene are SQVTM and ANQGSEA. A second PCR, run for roughly 7 to 12 cycles, used a sample-barcoded 5' primer plus a J-beta primer mix. With 12 random nucleotides, a template-switch adaptor tagged each individual cDNA molecule. One entry per CDR3 protein, called by TCRdb with MiXCR from the 5' RACE reads. The sample holds about 680,000 distinct CDR3 sequences, roughly 49% seen once. The sample holds a few counts of this clonotype. Its specificity is not known. Study results and limitations: What prevented conclusive comparison of naive and antigen-experienced cells was that PBMCs were unsorted.

The rearrangement links TRBV29-1 to TRBJ2-3; 10 bases agree with TRBD2. The sequence derives from a woman aged 55-70 years in good health. Material: blood. The CDR3 loop reads CSVEVSSGSFTDTQYF. The CDR3 bases are TGCAGCGTTGAAGTGTCTAGCGGGAGCTTCACAGATACGCAGTATTTT.